The text below deals with one T cell receptor (beta chain). Its antigen is currently unknown. V lost 0 bases to trimming and J lost 4 bases; unmatched junction nucleotides: 3. CDR1 and CDR2 from the germline V gene are SGHNT and YYREEE (reference sequence). This CDR3 is built from 15 residues. These data originate in a study of cytomegalovirus exposure and HLA in healthy donors. Overall study: Among several hundred genotyped donors, 65% to 90% fell in the Caucasian-associated ancestry cluster. General study points: Data from an earlier analysis indicated that most TCR beta V segments were productive either about 87% or about 30% of the time. Per a later analysis, HLA-associated TCR beta chains showed more clonal expansion than other, equally common TCR beta chains.

Primers: 60 Vbeta forward and 13 Jbeta reverse. The data were produced by immunoSEQ multiplex PCR, yet TCRdb's version contains in-frame clones alone and is incomplete. The sample has approximately 140,000 clones, about three quarters seen once. Sequencing was done on a sample of PBMCs. The TCR was taken from a man aged 35 to 55 in good health and CMV-seronegative. J is TRBJ2-1 and V is TRBV5-4; 8 positions agree with TRBD2. The CDR3 coding sequence is TGTGCCAGCAGCTTGGAACGGGGGGGGTACAATGAGCAGTTCTTC. It codes for CASSLERGGYNEQFF. The full variable domain, rest sourced from reference TRBV5-4 and TRBJ2-1, is ETGVTQSPTHLIKTRGQQVTLRCSSQSGHNTVSWYQQALGQGPQFIFQYYREEENGRGNFPPRFSGLQFPNYSSELNVNALELDDSALYLCASSLERGGYNEQFFGPGTRLTVL.